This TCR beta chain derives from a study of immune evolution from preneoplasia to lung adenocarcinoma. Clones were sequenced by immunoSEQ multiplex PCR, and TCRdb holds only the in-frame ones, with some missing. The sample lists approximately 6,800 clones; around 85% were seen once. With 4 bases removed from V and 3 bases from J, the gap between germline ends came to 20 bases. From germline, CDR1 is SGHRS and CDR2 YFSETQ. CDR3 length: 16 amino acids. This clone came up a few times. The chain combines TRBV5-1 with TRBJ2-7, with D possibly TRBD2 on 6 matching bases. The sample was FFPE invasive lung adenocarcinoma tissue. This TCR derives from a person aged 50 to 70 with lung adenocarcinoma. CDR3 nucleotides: TGCGCCAGCAGCCCGGATGGGGGGATTAACAGCTACGAGCAGTACTTC. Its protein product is CASSPDGGINSYEQYF.